This T cell receptor (beta chain) was profiled in a study of blood T cell repertoires in COVID-19. CDR3 length: 15 residues. Trimming took off 3 bases at V and 1 base at J, with 11 bases between the two ends. Per germline, CDR1 SGHTA and CDR2 FQGTGA. As originally analysed: Estimation of nucleated cell counts was performed using reference gene primer amplification. The protocol was immunoSEQ multiplex PCR, while the TCRdb copy is restricted to in-frame clones and leaves out a portion. V and J calls and clone size are copied from that table; D and trimming were computed from the DNA. The sample records some 220,000 clones, around 80% being singletons.

This chain connects TRBV7-3 to TRBJ2-3; no firm D call. This clonotype originated in a woman aged 70 to 79 with acute or convalescent COVID-19. The sequenced sample was peripheral blood. CDR3 nucleotide sequence: TGTGCCAGCAGCTTGACCGGGTCCCGCACAGATACGCAGTATTTT. Protein: CASSLTGSRTDTQYF.